The following is a TCR beta chain sequence with its context. Antigen unknown. In the PCR, 60 Vbeta and 13 Jbeta primers were used. Here immunoSEQ multiplex PCR was the method, and the copy in TCRdb shows in-frame clones only, minus some. This table has over 100,000 clones, approximately 80% appearing once. V was clipped by 5 bases and J by 8 bases; unmatched bases: 7. The CDR3 runs 13 residues. The germline V gene encodes CDR1 SGHNT and CDR2 YYREEE (reference sequence). The data belong to a study of cytomegalovirus exposure and HLA in healthy donors. Overall study findings and caveats: The authors later linked a missense DCLRE1C variant to TCR beta V- and J-gene trimming. Confirmation in vitro established that a few CMV-associated chains were specific for CMV antigens. A later look showed TCR association rates differing by HLA locus, highest for DRB1 and lowest for HLA-C. The listing of 150 to 200 TCR beta chains classed them as cytomegalovirus-associated.

Sequencing input: PBMCs. The chain joins TRBV5-4 to TRBJ1-3; TRBD1 matches at 7 bases. This receptor was obtained from a young woman in good health and CMV-seropositive. The chain's CDR3 is CASSFDRVDTIYF. CDR3 DNA sequence: TGTGCCAGCAGTTTTGACAGGGTAGACACCATATATTTT.